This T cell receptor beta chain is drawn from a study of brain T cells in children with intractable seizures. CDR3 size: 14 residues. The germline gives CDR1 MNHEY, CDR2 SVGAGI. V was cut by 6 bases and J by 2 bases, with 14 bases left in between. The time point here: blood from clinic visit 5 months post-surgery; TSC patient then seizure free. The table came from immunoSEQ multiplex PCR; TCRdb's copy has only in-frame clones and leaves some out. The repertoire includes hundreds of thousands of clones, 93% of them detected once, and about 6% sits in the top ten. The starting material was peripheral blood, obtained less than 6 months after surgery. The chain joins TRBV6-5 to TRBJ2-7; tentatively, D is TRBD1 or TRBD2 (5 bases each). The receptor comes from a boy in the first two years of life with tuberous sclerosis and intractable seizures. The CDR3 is CASRARDAAYEQYF. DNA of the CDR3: TGTGCCAGCAGGGCTCGGGACGCGGCCTACGAGCAGTACTTC.